This is a list of T cell receptor beta chains from one sample in a study of tumor-infiltrating lymphocytes in primary liver carcinoma. TCRdb redid the calling of the multiplex PCR reads with MiXCR, one entry per CDR3 protein. The sample includes about 210,000 distinct CDR3 sequences, approximately 65% seen only once; the top ten take 7% to 8.5%. The sequenced sample consisted of peripheral blood. The receptors derive from a woman aged 55-69 years with primary liver carcinoma and hepatitis B virus infection. CDR3s include the opening cysteine and the closing phenylalanine or tryptophan. The order of the fields is J gene, clone size, D gene, V gene, CDR3 DNA, CDR3 protein. D genes are given only for firm matches. Only some rows state a clone size, as once, few, many or a class for expanded clones.

>TRBJ2-7|-|-|TRBV6-1
TGCGCCAGCAGGCAGGGACGGCTCAACGAGCAGTACTTC
CASRQGRLNEQYF
>TRBJ2-1|-|TRBD1|TRBV5-6
TGTGCCAGCAGTAACGACAGGGGGATCTACAATGAGCAGTTCTTC
CASSNDRGIYNEQFF
>TRBJ2-1|-|-|TRBV11-2
TGTGCCAGCAGCTTAGATGGCAGGAGAAGTTCTGAGCAGTTCTTC
CASSLDGRRSSEQFF
>TRBJ1-1|-|-|TRBV5-1
TGCGCCAGCAGCGGGAGGGACGGGATGAACACTGAAGCTTTCTTT
CASSGRDGMNTEAFF
>TRBJ1-2|many|-|TRBV29-1
TGCAGCGTTGGTCAGGGAGATGGCTACACCTTC
CSVGQGDGYTF
>TRBJ2-2|-|-|TRBV11-3
TGTGCCAGCAGCTTAAGTGACACCGAGGAGCTGTTTTTT
CASSLSDTEELFF
>TRBJ1-5|-|-|TRBV6-1
TGTGCCAGCAGTGAAGGGGGGGAGAATCAGCCCCAGCATTTT
CASSEGGENQPQHF
>TRBJ1-2|few|-|TRBV6-1
TGTGCTGGGGGGCTTCAAACTAACTATGGCTACACCTTC
CAGGLQTNYGYTF
>TRBJ2-7|few|TRBD1|TRBV5-1
TGCGCCAGCATCCGGGACAGCACCTCCTACGAGCAGTACTTC
CASIRDSTSYEQYF
>TRBJ1-5|-|-|TRBV6-1
TGTGCCAGCAAGGTTCTGGGCTATCAGCCCCAGCATTTT
CASKVLGYQPQHF
>TRBJ2-1|-|-|TRBV11-3
TGCGCCAACTCGCCTATAGCGACCCTTAGCCACAATGAGCAGTTCTTC
CANSPIATLSHNEQFF
>TRBJ1-1|many|TRBD1|TRBV10-3
TGTGCCATCAGTGAGTCAGGGGTCAGGGACAGGGCTGAAGCTTTCTTT
CAISESGVRDRAEAFF
>TRBJ2-4|-|-|TRBV11-3
TGTGCCAGCAGCTATCGGGTAACCAAAAACATTCGGTACTTC
CASSYRVTKNIRYF
>TRBJ2-1|-|-|TRBV11-2
TGTGCCAGCAGCAACGACCGCCTAGCGAGTGAACAGTTCTTC
CASSNDRLASEQFF
>TRBJ1-3|once|-|TRBV4-1
TGCACCAGCAGCCAAGCCCGGGACGGTATAAGGCTCGGAAACACCATATATTTT
CTSSQARDGIRLGNTIYF
>TRBJ1-2|-|TRBD1|TRBV28
TGTGCCAGCAGTTCCCCGGACAGGGGGGCTGGCTACACCTTC
CASSSPDRGAGYTF
>TRBJ1-5|-|-|TRBV29-1
TGCAGCGTTACGGTGGGAGAGGGCGGCAATCAGCCCCACCATTTT
CSVTVGEGGNQPHHF
>TRBJ1-2|-|TRBD1|TRBV6-5
TGTGCCAGCAGTTACGGACAGGGGGCGTGTGGCTACACCTTC
CASSYGQGACGYTF
>TRBJ2-7|-|-|TRBV11-2
TGTGCCAGCAGTTTAGCTAGGGAGAGGGCCTACGAGCAGTACTTC
CASSLARERAYEQYF
>TRBJ1-1|-|-|TRBV6-2/TRBV6-3
TGTGCCAGCAGTTACTCGTTATCGTGGGGGGCTGTTGAAGCTTTCTTT
CASSYSLSWGAVEAFF
>TRBJ2-3|few|TRBD1|TRBV7-9
TGTGCCAGCAGCTTAGCGACAGGGGCAGATACGCAGTATTTT
CASSLATGADTQYF
>TRBJ1-1|-|-|TRBV21-1
TGTGCCAGCAGCAAAGGGGGGCTCGGCACTGAAGCTTTCTTT
CASSKGGLGTEAFF
>TRBJ2-2|-|TRBD1|TRBV6-5
TGTGTCAGCACCTACGAAACAGGGGGCACCGGGGAGCTGTTTTTT
CVSTYETGGTGELFF